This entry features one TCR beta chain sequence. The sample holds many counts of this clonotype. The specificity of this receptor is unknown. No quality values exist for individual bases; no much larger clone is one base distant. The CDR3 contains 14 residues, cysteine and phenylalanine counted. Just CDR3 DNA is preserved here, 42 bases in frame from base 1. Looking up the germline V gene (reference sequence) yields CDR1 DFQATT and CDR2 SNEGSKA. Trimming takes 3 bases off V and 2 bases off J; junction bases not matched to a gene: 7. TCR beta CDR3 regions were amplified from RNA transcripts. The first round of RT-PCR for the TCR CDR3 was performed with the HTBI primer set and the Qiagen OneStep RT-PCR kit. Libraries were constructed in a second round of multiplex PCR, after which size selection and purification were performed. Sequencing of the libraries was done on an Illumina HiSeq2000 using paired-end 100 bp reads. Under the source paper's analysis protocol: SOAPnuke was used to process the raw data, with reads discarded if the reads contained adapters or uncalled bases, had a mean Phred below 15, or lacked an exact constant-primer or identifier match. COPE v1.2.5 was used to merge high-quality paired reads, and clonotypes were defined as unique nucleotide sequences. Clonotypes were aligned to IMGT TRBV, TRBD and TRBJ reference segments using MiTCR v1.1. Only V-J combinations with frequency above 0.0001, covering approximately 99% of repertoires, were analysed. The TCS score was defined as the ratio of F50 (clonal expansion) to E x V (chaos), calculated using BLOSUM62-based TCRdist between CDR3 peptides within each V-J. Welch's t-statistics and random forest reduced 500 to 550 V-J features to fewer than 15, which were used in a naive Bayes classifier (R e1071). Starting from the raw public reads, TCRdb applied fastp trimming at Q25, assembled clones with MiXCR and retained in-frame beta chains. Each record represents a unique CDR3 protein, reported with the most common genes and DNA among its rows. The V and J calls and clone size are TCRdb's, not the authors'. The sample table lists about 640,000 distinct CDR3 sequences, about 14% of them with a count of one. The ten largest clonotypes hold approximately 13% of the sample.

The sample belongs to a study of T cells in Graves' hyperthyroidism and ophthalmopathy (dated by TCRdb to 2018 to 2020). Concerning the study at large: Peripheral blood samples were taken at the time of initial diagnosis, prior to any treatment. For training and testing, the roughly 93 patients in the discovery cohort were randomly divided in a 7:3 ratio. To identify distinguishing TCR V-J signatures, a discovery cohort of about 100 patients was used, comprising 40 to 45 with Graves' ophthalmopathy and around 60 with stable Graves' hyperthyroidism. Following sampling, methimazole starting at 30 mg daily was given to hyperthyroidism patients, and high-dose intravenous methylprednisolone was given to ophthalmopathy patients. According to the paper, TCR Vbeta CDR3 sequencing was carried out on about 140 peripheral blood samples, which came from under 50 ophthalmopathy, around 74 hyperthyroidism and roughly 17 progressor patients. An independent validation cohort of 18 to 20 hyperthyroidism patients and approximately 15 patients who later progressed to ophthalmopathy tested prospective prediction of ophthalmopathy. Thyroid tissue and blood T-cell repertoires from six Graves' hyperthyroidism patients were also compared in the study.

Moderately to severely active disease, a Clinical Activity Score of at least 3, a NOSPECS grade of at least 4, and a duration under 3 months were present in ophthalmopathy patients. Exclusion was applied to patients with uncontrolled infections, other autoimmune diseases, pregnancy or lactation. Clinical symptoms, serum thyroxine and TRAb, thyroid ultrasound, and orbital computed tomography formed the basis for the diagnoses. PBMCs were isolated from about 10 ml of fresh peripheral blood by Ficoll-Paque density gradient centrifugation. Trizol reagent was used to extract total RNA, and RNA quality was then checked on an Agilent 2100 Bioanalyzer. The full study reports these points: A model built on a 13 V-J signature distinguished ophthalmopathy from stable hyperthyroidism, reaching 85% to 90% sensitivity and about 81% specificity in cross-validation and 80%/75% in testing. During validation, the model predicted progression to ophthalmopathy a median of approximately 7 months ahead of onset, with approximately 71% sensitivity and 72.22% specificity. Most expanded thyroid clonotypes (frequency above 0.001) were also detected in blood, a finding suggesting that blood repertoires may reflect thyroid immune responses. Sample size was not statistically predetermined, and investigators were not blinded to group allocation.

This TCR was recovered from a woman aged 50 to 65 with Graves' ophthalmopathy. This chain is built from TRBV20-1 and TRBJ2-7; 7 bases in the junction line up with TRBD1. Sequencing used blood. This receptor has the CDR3 CSARVGQGAYEQYF. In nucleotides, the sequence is TGCAGTGCTAGGGTAGGCCAGGGGGCCTACGAGCAGTACTTC.